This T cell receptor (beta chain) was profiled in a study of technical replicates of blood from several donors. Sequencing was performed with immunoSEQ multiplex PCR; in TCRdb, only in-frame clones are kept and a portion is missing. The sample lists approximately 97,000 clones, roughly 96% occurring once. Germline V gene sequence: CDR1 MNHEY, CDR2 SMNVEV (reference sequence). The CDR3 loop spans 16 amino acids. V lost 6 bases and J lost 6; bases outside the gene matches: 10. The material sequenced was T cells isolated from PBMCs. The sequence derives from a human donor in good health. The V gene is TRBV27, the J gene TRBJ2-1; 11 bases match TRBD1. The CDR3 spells CASSYEGQGASNEQFF. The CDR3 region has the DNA TGTGCCAGCAGCTACGAAGGACAGGGGGCTTCCAATGAGCAGTTCTTC.